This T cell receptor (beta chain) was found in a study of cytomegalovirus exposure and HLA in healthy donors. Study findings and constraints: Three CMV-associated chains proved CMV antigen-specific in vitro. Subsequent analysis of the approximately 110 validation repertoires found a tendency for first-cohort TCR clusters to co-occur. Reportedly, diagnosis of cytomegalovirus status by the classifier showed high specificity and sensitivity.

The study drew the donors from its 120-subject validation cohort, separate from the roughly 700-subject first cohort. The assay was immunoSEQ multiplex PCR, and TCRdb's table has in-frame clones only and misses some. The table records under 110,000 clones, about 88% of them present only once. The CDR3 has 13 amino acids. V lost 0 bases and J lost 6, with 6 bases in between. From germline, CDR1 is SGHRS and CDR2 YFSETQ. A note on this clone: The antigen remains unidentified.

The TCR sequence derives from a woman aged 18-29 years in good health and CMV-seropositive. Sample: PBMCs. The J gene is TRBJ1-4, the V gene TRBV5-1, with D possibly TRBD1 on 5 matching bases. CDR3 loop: CASSLEGHEKLFF. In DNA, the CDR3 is TGCGCCAGCAGCTTGGAGGGGCATGAAAAACTGTTTTTT. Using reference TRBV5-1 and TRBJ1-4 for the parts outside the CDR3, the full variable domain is KAGVTQTPRYLIKTRGQQVTLSCSPISGHRSVSWYQQTPGQGLQFLFEYFSETQRNKGNFPGRFSGRQFSNSRSEMNVSTLELGDSALYLCASSLEGHEKLFFGSGTQLSVL.